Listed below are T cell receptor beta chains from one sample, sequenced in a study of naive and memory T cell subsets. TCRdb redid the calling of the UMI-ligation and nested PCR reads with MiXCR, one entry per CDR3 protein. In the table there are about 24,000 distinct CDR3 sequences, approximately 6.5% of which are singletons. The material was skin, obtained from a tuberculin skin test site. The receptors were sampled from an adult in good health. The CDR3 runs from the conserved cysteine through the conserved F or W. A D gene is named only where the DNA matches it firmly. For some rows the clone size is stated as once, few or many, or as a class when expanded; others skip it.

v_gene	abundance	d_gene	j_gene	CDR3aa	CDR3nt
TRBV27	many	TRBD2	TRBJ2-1	CASSAGLAGGPWLWNEQFF	TGTGCCAGCAGCGCCGGCCTAGCGGGAGGGCCGTGGTTGTGGAATGAGCAGTTCTTC
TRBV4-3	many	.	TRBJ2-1	CASSQGASAQYNEQFF	TGCGCCAGCAGCCAAGGGGCTAGCGCACAATACAATGAGCAGTTCTTC
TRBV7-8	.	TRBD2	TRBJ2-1	CASSPRGLAGGNEQFF	TGTGCCAGCAGCCCTAGGGGGCTAGCGGGAGGGAATGAGCAGTTCTTC
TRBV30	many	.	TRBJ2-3	CAWSFDAQDTQYF	TGTGCCTGGAGTTTCGACGCCCAAGATACGCAGTATTTT
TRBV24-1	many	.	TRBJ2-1	CATSEAGLALNEQFF	TGTGCCACCAGTGAGGCGGGACTCGCACTTAATGAGCAGTTCTTC
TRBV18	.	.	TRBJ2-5	CASSPWTSRGQETQYF	TGTGCCAGCTCACCATGGACTAGCAGGGGGCAAGAGACCCAGTACTTC
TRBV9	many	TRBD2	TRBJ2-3	CASSVGSGSLSDTQYF	TGTGCCAGCAGCGTAGGGAGCGGGAGTCTCTCAGATACGCAGTATTTT
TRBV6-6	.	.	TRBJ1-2	CASSSDSNYGYTF	TGTGCCAGCAGTTCGGACAGCAACTATGGCTACACCTTC
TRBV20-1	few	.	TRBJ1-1	CSARDPTMAGVMNTEAFF	TGCAGTGCTAGAGATCCGACCATGGCAGGGGTAATGAACACTGAAGCTTTCTTT
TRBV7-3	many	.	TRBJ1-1	CASSLTGGLTEAFF	TGTGCCAGCAGCTTAACGGGAGGGTTAACTGAAGCTTTCTTT
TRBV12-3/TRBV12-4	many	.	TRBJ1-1	CASSPIGGNTEAFF	TGTGCCAGCAGTCCCATCGGTGGGAACACTGAAGCTTTCTTT
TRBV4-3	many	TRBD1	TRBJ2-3	CASSQVKQGADTQYF	TGCGCCAGCAGCCAAGTTAAACAGGGGGCAGATACGCAGTATTTT
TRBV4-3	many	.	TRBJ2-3	CASSQDAPGGTDTQYF	TGCGCCAGCAGCCAAGATGCCCCCGGCGGGACAGATACGCAGTATTTT